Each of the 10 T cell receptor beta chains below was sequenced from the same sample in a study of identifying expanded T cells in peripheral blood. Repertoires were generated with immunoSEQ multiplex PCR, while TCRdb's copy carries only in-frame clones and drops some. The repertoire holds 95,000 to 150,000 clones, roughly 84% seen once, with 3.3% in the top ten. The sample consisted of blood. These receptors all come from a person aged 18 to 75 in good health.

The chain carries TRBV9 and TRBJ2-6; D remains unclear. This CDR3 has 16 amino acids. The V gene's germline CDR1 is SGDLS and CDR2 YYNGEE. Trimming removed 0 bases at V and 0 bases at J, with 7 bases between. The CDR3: CASSVVDRSGANVLTF. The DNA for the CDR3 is TGTGCCAGCAGCGTAGTAGACCGCTCTGGGGCCAACGTCCTGACTTTC.

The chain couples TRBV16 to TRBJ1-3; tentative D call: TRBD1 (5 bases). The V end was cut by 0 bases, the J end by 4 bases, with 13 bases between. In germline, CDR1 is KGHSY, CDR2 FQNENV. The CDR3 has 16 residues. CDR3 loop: CASSQSVEGPGNTIYF. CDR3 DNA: TGTGCCAGCAGCCAATCGGTAGAGGGACCAGGAAACACCATATATTTT.

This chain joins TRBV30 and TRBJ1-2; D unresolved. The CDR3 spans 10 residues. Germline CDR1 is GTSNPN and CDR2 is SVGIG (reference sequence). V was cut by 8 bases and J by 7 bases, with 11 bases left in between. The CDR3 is CATYGGGYTF. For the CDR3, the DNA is TGTGCCACCTACGGAGGTGGCTACACCTTC.

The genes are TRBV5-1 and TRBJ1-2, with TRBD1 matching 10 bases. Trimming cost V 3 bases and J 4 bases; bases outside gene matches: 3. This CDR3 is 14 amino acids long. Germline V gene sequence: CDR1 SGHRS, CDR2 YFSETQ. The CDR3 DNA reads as TGCGCCAGCAGCTCGGGACAGGGGATCTATGGCTACACCTTC. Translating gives CASSSGQGIYGYTF.

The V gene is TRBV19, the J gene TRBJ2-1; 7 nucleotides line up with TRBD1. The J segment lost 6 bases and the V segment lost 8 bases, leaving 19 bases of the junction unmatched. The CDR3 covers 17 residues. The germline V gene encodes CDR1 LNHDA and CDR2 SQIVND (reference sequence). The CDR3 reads CASGDRGLISTINEQFF. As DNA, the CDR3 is TGTGCCAGTGGGGACAGAGGGCTAATAAGTACCATCAATGAGCAGTTCTTC.

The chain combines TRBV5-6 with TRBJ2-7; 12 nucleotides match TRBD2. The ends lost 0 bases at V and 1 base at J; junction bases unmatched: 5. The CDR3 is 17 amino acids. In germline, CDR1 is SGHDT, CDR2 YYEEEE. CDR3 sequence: CASSLEASGGASYEQYF. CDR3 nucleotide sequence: TGTGCCAGCAGCTTGGAGGCTAGCGGGGGGGCTTCCTACGAGCAGTACTTC.

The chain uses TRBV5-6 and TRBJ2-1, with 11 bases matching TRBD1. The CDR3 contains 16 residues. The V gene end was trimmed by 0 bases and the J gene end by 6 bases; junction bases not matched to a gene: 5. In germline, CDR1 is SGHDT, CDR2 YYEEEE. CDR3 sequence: CASSLARDRGINEQFF. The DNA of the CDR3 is TGTGCCAGCAGCTTGGCCCGGGACAGGGGGATCAATGAGCAGTTCTTC.

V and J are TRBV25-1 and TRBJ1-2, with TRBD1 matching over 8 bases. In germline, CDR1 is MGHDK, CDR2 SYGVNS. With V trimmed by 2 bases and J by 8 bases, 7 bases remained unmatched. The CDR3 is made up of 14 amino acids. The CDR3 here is CASSELTGESGYTF. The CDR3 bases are TGTGCCAGCAGTGAACTGACAGGGGAGTCGGGCTACACCTTC.

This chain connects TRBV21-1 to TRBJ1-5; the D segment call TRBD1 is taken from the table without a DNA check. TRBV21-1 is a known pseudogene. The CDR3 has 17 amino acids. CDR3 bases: TGTGCCAGCCGGGACAGGGGGTCCGGGGATAGCAATCAGCCCCAGCATTTT. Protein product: CASRDRGSGDSNQPQHF.

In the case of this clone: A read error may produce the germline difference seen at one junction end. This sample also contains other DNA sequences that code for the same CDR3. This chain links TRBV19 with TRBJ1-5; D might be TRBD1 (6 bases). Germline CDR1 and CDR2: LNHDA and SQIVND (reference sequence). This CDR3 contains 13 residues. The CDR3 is CASNDRPNQPQHF. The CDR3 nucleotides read TGCGCCAGTAACGACAGGCCCAATCAGCCCCAGCATTTT.